This passage covers 8 T cell receptor beta chains from one sample sequenced in a study of CD8 T cells in Susac syndrome. Random hexamers served to reverse transcribe roughly 0.45 to 1 ug RNA. TCRdb reprocessed the immunoSEQ multiplex PCR reads with MiXCR, giving one entry per CDR3 protein. The sample includes fewer than 200,000 distinct CDR3 sequences, about 95% of them seen just once. The sequencing input was CD4+ T cells from PBMCs. The source of these receptors is a human donor in good health.

V and J are TRBV29-1 and TRBJ2-1; 13 nucleotides match TRBD2. Trimming at V came to 4 bases and at J to 9 bases, leaving 6 bases not matched to a gene. CDR3 size: 14 residues. The germline V gene has CDR1 SQVTM and CDR2 ANQGSEA. CDR3: CSVALAGGPVEQFF. In DNA form, the CDR3 reads TGCAGCGTTGCACTAGCGGGAGGGCCCGTTGAGCAGTTCTTC.

The CDR3 reads CASSQGSGSTDTQYF. The CDR3 bases are TGTGCCAGCAGCCAAGGATCAGGGAGCACAGATACGCAGTATTTT. This sequence joins TRBV16 and TRBJ2-3; possible D gene TRBD1, 5 bases. There are 15 residues in the CDR3. V lost 2 bases and J lost 0, with 9 bases in between. Germline V lookup: CDR1 KGHSY, CDR2 FQNENV.

The V gene is TRBV20-1, the J gene TRBJ2-3, with unresolved D. This CDR3 contains 14 residues. Looked up from germline, CDR1 is DFQATT and CDR2 is SNEGSKA (reference sequence). The V and J ends lost 1 base and 1 base respectively, with 9 bases between them. CDR3 DNA sequence: TGCAGTGCTAGAGGGCTAGTCGGCACAGATACGCAGTATTTT. This codes for CSARGLVGTDTQYF.

V usage is TRBV2 and J usage is TRBJ2-5; 7 nucleotides align to TRBD1. The CDR3 loop spans 13 amino acids. Trimming took 6 bases from V and 4 from J; bases not matched to a gene: 5. From germline, CDR1 is SNHLY and CDR2 FYNNEI. The CDR3 DNA sequence: TGTGCCAGCAGCGCCAACAGGGGAGAGACCCAGTACTTC. The encoded protein is CASSANRGETQYF. Using reference TRBV2 and TRBJ2-5 for the parts outside the CDR3, the full variable domain is EPEVTQTPSHQVTQMGQEVILRCVPISNHLYFYWYRQILGQKVEFLVSFYNNEISEKSEIFDDQFSVERPDGSNFTLKIRSTKLEDSAMYFCASSANRGETQYFGPGTRLLVL.

J is TRBJ2-3 and V is TRBV19; 7 bases line up with TRBD2. V lost 4 bases and J lost 5; bases outside the gene matches: 12. The CDR3 sequence is 16 residues long. The germline V gene encodes CDR1 LNHDA and CDR2 SQIVND (reference sequence). CDR3 bases: TGTGCCAGTAGTACCGTCGGGGGAGGGCCGGGAGATACGCAGTATTTT. As protein: CASSTVGGGPGDTQYF.

The chain has TRBV9 and TRBJ2-1; 7 bases map to TRBD2. V trimming: 2 bases; J trimming: 7 bases; junction bases outside the gene matches: 3. Per the germline V gene, CDR1 is SGDLS and CDR2 is YYNGEE. This CDR3 is built from 13 residues. In nucleotides, the CDR3 is TGTGCCAGCAGCGTGGGGCGGGGGAATGAGCAGTTCTTC. This sequence encodes CASSVGRGNEQFF.

J is TRBJ2-3 and V is TRBV15; 9 nucleotides align to TRBD1. This CDR3 contains 14 residues. Trimming cost V 3 bases and J 6 bases; bases outside gene matches: 4. The germline V gene encodes CDR1 LNHNV and CDR2 YYDKDF (reference sequence). The DNA for the CDR3 is TGTGCCACCAGCAGTGACAGGGGGAGGGATACGCAGTATTTT. Protein sequence: CATSSDRGRDTQYF.

CDR3 region: CATSDRISGDTQYF. The CDR3 DNA reads TGTGCCACCAGTGACCGGATTAGTGGAGATACGCAGTATTTT. The chain uses TRBV24-1 and TRBJ2-3; D call uncertain. The length of the CDR3 is 14 residues. Germline values: CDR1 KGHDR, CDR2 SFDVKD. The V end lost 4 bases, the J end lost 5 bases, and 12 bases lay between the germline ends.